In its sample, the clone carrying this T cell receptor (beta chain) was seen a few times. This sample stems from a study of identical twins. A universal primer site was created by template switching, with the cDNA bearing unique molecular identifiers. TCRdb re-called the 5' RACE reads through MiXCR, storing one row per CDR3 protein. The table shows around 650,000 distinct CDR3 sequences, with about 7.6% occurring only once. This CDR3 has 14 residues. Germline lookup yields CDR1 MNHNS and CDR2 SASEGT. Trimming cost V 5 bases and J 4 bases; bases outside gene matches: 7. Separately, the same data were catalogued under a study of yellow fever vaccine responses in identical twins.

Sequenced input: PBMCs. The chain joins TRBV6-1 to TRBJ1-2; 7 bases are a match to TRBD1. The origin of this receptor is a woman aged 18-29 years in good health. CDR3 sequence reads: CASSLDRDSYGYTF. DNA of the CDR3: TGTGCCAGCAGTCTAGACAGGGATAGCTATGGCTACACCTTC.